These 24 T cell receptor beta chains came from one sample sequenced in a study of CD8+ T cells in alopecia areata. Treatment given: oral pan-JAK inhibitor, 5-10 mg twice daily. Reverse transcribed after extraction, RNA yielded cDNA as the sequencing template. Sequencing was performed with immunoSEQ multiplex PCR; in TCRdb, only in-frame clones are kept and a portion is missing. The sample includes over 100,000 clones, more than 45% of them seen just once. This specimen was CD4+ T cells sorted from blood, taken at week 4, from a patient treated with tofacitinib. The receptors were gathered from a human donor with alopecia areata.

The rearrangement uses TRBV7-9 and TRBJ1-3, with 7 bases matching TRBD1. This CDR3 region has 15 residues. Germline lookup yields CDR1 SEHNR and CDR2 FQNEAQ (reference sequence). Trimming at V came to 3 bases and at J to 1 base, leaving 3 bases not matched to a gene. The DNA of the CDR3 is TGTGCCAGCAGCTTTGACAGGGATTCTGGAAACACCATATATTTT. Its translation is CASSFDRDSGNTIYF.

This clone was counted between two and nine times. The CDR3 DNA reads TGTGCCAGCAGCTCCAATATCGCCGGGGAGCTGTTTTTT. The encoded protein is CASSSNIAGELFF. The gene calls are TRBV7-3 and TRBJ2-2; unclear D gene. The V end was cut by 4 bases, the J end by 6 bases, with 9 bases between. Germline loops: CDR1 SGHTA, CDR2 FQGTGA. This CDR3 region has 13 residues.

This chain connects TRBV6-6 to TRBJ2-5; D is possibly TRBD2 (5 bases). This CDR3 is 15 amino acids long. The V gene lost 5 bases and the J gene lost 5 bases, with 18 bases spanning the gap. Germline V gene data show CDR1 as MNHNY and CDR2 as SVGAGI (reference sequence). DNA for the CDR3: TGTGCCAGCAGTCCGGGCGGGTTCTCCCAGGAGACCCAGTACTTC. Protein sequence: CASSPGGFSQETQYF.

DNA of the CDR3: TGTGCCAGCAGCGTAGGACAGGGGGCGAGAGAGCAGTACTTC. This sequence encodes CASSVGQGAREQYF. The chain links TRBV7-9 to TRBJ2-7; 11 bases line up with TRBD1. J gave up 7 bases and V 5 bases, and 7 bases lay outside the gene matches. This CDR3 is built from 14 residues. Looked up from germline, CDR1 is SEHNR and CDR2 is FQNEAQ (reference sequence).

CDR3 loop: CSVIPGQMNTEAFF. CDR3 nucleotide sequence: TGCAGCGTTATCCCGGGGCAGATGAACACTGAAGCTTTCTTT. The chain links TRBV29-1 to TRBJ1-1; D is perhaps TRBD1 (5 bases). CDR1 is SQVTM and CDR2 is ANQGSEA in the germline V gene. The CDR3 is 14 amino acids. V was pared by 5 bases and J by 0 bases, with 13 bases between.

The chain has TRBV30 and TRBJ1-2; D perhaps matches TRBD1 (6 bases). Trimming pared 8 bases from V and 0 bases from J, leaving 16 bases between. Germline values: CDR1 GTSNPN, CDR2 SVGIG (reference sequence). The CDR3 extends over 14 amino acids. Written as DNA, the CDR3 is TGTGCCGGCGTGACAGGATCCACTAACTATGGCTACACCTTC. Translation: CAGVTGSTNYGYTF.

The genes are TRBV5-1 and TRBJ2-1, with 9 nucleotides matching TRBD2. Germline values: CDR1 SGHRS, CDR2 YFSETQ. V was clipped by 0 bases and J by 3 bases; unmatched bases: 10. The CDR3 covers 18 residues. For the CDR3, the DNA is TGCGCCAGCAGCTTGGGTGCGGGTAGCGGGGGTCACTACAATGAGCAGTTCTTC. This codes for CASSLGAGSGGHYNEQFF. Full variable domain (rest looked up from reference TRBV5-1 and TRBJ2-1): KAGVTQTPRYLIKTRGQQVTLSCSPISGHRSVSWYQQTPGQGLQFLFEYFSETQRNKGNFPGRFSGRQFSNSRSEMNVSTLELGDSALYLCASSLGAGSGGHYNEQFFGPGTRLTVL.

The rearrangement links TRBV25-1 to TRBJ2-1; TRBD1 aligns across 11 bases. V was clipped by 2 bases and J by 6 bases; unmatched bases: 3. From germline, CDR1 is MGHDK and CDR2 SYGVNS. The CDR3 covers 15 residues. CDR3 sequence reads: CASSEPGTGGNEQFF. The CDR3 DNA is TGTGCCAGCAGTGAACCGGGGACAGGGGGCAATGAGCAGTTCTTC. The entire variable domain, with the rest obtained from reference TRBV25-1 and TRBJ2-1, is as follows: EADIYQTPRYLVIGTGKKITLECSQTMGHDKMYWYQQDPGMELHLIHYSYGVNSTEKGDLSSESTVSRIRTEHFPLTLESARPSHTSQYLCASSEPGTGGNEQFFGPGTRLTVL.

This clone has only a few counts. CDR3 sequence reads: CASSLAQGWGQDTQYF. CDR3 in DNA: TGTGCCAGCAGCTTAGCCCAGGGATGGGGCCAGGATACGCAGTATTTT. V is TRBV7-8 and J is TRBJ2-3, with a possible D match to TRBD1 (5 bases). CDR3 length: 16 amino acids. Germline values: CDR1 SGHVS, CDR2 FQNEAQ. V was clipped by 0 bases and J by 6 bases, with 16 bases between them.

This clone was seen a few times. CDR3 protein: CASSSRGETQYF. The CDR3 nucleotides are TGTGCCAGCAGTTCCCGGGGGGAGACCCAGTACTTC. The chain carries TRBV6-6 and TRBJ2-5, with a possible D match to TRBD2 (6 bases). V gave up 4 bases and J gave up 5 bases, with 8 bases separating them. This CDR3 contains 12 residues. CDR1 and CDR2 from the germline V gene are MNHNY and SVGAGI (reference sequence).

CDR3: CASSLGLWDRGVVDTEAFF. In DNA form, the CDR3 reads TGCGCCAGCAGCTTGGGACTTTGGGACAGGGGGGTTGTGGACACTGAAGCTTTCTTT. The chain employs TRBV5-1 and TRBJ1-1, with TRBD1 matching 11 bases. The V segment lost 0 bases and the J segment 3 bases; nucleotides outside the gene matches: 13. The length of the CDR3 is 19 residues. The V gene's germline CDR1 is SGHRS and CDR2 YFSETQ.

The chain carries TRBV29-1 and TRBJ1-1, with D hard to call. CDR3 length: 15 amino acids. Germline-derived CDR1 and CDR2 are SQVTM and ANQGSEA. Trimming stripped 4 bases from V and 1 base from J, with 16 bases between. CDR3 bases: TGCAGCGTTGGTTACCTGACACACTCGAACACTGAAGCTTTCTTT. Protein product: CSVGYLTHSNTEAFF.

A few counts support this clone. The chain links TRBV2 to TRBJ1-5, with D hard to call. Germline V gene sequence: CDR1 SNHLY, CDR2 FYNNEI. The CDR3 sequence is 12 residues long. The V end was cut by 8 bases, the J end by 3 bases, with 8 bases between. The CDR3 bases are TGTGCCAGCCATGCTTACAATCAGCCCCAGCATTTT. This encodes CASHAYNQPQHF.

This sequence joins TRBV15 and TRBJ2-7, with TRBD2 as a possible D gene (7 bases). Per the germline V gene, CDR1 is LNHNV and CDR2 is YYDKDF (reference sequence). The CDR3 loop spans 13 amino acids. V was shortened by 5 bases and J by 3 bases, with 11 bases between the two germline ends. The CDR3 region is CATSPGGRYEQYF. The CDR3 DNA is TGTGCCACCAGCCCGGGGGGCCGCTACGAGCAGTACTTC. Drawing the rest from reference TRBV15 and TRBJ2-7, the complete variable domain is DAMVIQNPRYQVTQFGKPVTLSCSQTLNHNVMYWYQQKSSQAPKLLFHYYDKDFNNEADTPDNFQSRRPNTSFCFLDIRSPGLGDTAMYLCATSPGGRYEQYFGPGTRLTVT.

The rearrangement links TRBV2 to TRBJ2-3; D is uncertain. Trimming took off 2 bases at V and 2 bases at J, with 11 bases between the two ends. In germline, CDR1 is SNHLY, CDR2 FYNNEI. The length of the CDR3 is 15 residues. This chain's CDR3 is CASSETSASTDTQYF. The CDR3 nucleotides are TGTGCCAGCAGTGAAACGAGCGCGTCCACAGATACGCAGTATTTT. The full variable domain, completed using reference TRBV2 and TRBJ2-3, is EPEVTQTPSHQVTQMGQEVILRCVPISNHLYFYWYRQILGQKVEFLVSFYNNEISEKSEIFDDQFSVERPDGSNFTLKIRSTKLEDSAMYFCASSETSASTDTQYFGPGTRLTVL.

The chain uses TRBV5-6 and TRBJ2-1, with 11 nucleotides matching TRBD2. This CDR3 has 14 residues. Trimming took 7 bases from V and 6 from J; bases not matched to a gene: 6. Germline loops: CDR1 SGHDT, CDR2 YYEEEE. CDR3: CASALLAGVNEQFF. The CDR3 DNA follows: TGTGCCAGCGCCCTACTAGCGGGAGTCAATGAGCAGTTCTTC.

CDR3 residues: CASRQSRDSQFF. DNA of the CDR3: TGTGCCAGCAGACAATCCCGGGACAGCCAGTTCTTC. The genes are TRBV7-9 and TRBJ2-1, with 7 nucleotides matching TRBD1. V shed 6 bases, J shed 13 bases, and the junction held 9 bases outside the gene matches. In germline, CDR1 is SEHNR, CDR2 FQNEAQ (reference sequence). This CDR3 contains 12 residues.

This chain connects TRBV11-2 to TRBJ2-7; D remains ambiguous. V lost 8 bases and J 3 bases, leaving 17 bases between the germline ends. Germline V gene lookup returns CDR1 SGHAT and CDR2 FQNNGV. This CDR3 spans 14 amino acids. This chain's CDR3 is CASRSPRKSYEQYF. The CDR3 nucleotides are TGTGCCAGCCGGTCGCCCCGGAAGAGCTACGAGCAGTACTTC.

The V call is TRBV5-1, the J call TRBJ2-1; D may be TRBD2 (6 bases). Per germline, CDR1 SGHRS and CDR2 YFSETQ. V was pared by 1 base and J by 5 bases, with 13 bases between. This CDR3 is 15 amino acids long. CDR3 loop: CASSLWGERDNEQFF. Written as DNA, the CDR3 is TGCGCCAGCAGCTTGTGGGGGGAACGTGACAATGAGCAGTTCTTC.

With respect to this clone: An end of the junction differs from the germline gene, which may be a read error. The V gene is TRBV30, the J gene TRBJ2-3; TRBD1 might be the D (7 bases). CDR1 is GTSNPN, CDR2 SVGIG, per germline (reference sequence). The CDR3 spans 13 residues. CDR3 in amino acids: CAWIPEGTDTQYF. Written as DNA, the CDR3 is TGTGCCTGGATTCCGGAGGGGACAGATACACAGTATTTT.

The chain links TRBV7-9 to TRBJ1-2; TRBD1 aligns across 8 bases. The V gene end was trimmed by 5 bases and the J gene end by 3 bases; junction bases not matched to a gene: 8. The germline CDR1 and CDR2 sequences are SEHNR and FQNEAQ (reference sequence). The CDR3 spans 15 residues. CDR3 loop: CASSPRQGADYGYTF. CDR3 DNA sequence: TGTGCCAGCAGCCCGCGCCAGGGGGCGGACTATGGCTACACCTTC.

This clone was counted between two and nine times. The chain combines TRBV4-1 with TRBJ1-5; D is unclear. Looked up from germline, CDR1 is MGHRA and CDR2 is YSYEKL. There are 15 residues in the CDR3. Trimming took 4 bases from V and 0 from J, leaving 10 bases between them. The CDR3 nucleotides are TGCGCCAGCAGCCTTACGGGGAGTAGCAATCAGCCCCAGCATTTT. It is translated as CASSLTGSSNQPQHF.

CDR3 sequence (DNA): TGTGCCTGGGCCCGCAAGGCCGATGGAAAACTGTTTTTT. It encodes CAWARKADGKLFF. The genes are TRBV30 and TRBJ1-4; D gene ambiguous. The CDR3 is made up of 13 amino acids. The V gene's germline CDR1 is GTSNPN and CDR2 SVGIG (reference sequence). V was pared by 5 bases and J by 10 bases, with 17 bases between.

V usage is TRBV19 and J usage is TRBJ2-6; possibly TRBD1 or TRBD2 for D (5 bases each). Looked up from germline, CDR1 is LNHDA and CDR2 is SQIVND (reference sequence). The ends were cut back, 4 bases at V and 0 bases at J, with 7 bases in the middle. The CDR3 spans 15 residues. The CDR3 coding sequence is TGTGCCAGTAGTAGGGGGAACTCTGGGGCCAACGTCCTGACTTTC. It encodes CASSRGNSGANVLTF.